This TCR beta chain was identified during a study of long-term antiretroviral therapy in people with HIV. Study-level points and caveats: The study found narrower CDR3 length ranges in HIV repertoires than in controls.

The immunoSEQ assay was v3.0, run at survey level. Assay used: immunoSEQ multiplex PCR; TCRdb lists only in-frame clones, some missing. Seen here are about 34,000 clones, roughly 94% observed once, and the top ten hold over 3.5%. Turning to this clone: Antigen unknown.

The sequence derives from a woman in her fifties or sixties with HIV. Material: unsorted PBMCs, obtained approximately 5 years after starting antiretroviral therapy.

The CDR3 DNA reads as TGTGCCAGCAGCTTAGAGGTGGGCGGGAATCAGCCCCAGCATTTT. Protein sequence: CASSLEVGGNQPQHF. The V call is TRBV11-2, the J call TRBJ1-5; D remains ambiguous. Germline V gives CDR1 SGHAT, CDR2 FQNNGV. CDR3 length: 15 amino acids. V gave up 0 bases and J gave up 4 bases, with 10 bases separating them. Drawing the rest from reference TRBV11-2 and TRBJ1-5, the complete variable domain is EAGVAQSPRYKIIEKRQSVAFWCNPISGHATLYWYQQILGQGPKLLIQFQNNGVVDDSQLPKDRFSAERLKGVDSTLKIQPAKLEDSAVYLCASSLEVGGNQPQHFGDGTRLSIL.